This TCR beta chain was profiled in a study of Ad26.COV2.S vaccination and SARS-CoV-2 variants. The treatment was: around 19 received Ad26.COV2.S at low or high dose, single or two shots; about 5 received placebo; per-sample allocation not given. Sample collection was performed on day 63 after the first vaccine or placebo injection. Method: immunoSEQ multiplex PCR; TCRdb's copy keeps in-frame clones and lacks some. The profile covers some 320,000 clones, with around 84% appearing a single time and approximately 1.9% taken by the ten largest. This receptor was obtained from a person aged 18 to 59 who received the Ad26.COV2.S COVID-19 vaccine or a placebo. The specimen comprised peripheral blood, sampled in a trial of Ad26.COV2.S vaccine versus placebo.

The DNA for the CDR3 is TGTGCCAGTAGTATGCGCAGCTCCAATGAAAAACTGTTTTTT. This encodes CASSMRSSNEKLFF. The chain carries TRBV19 and TRBJ1-4, with D unclear. V lost 3 bases and J 5 bases, leaving 10 bases between the germline ends. CDR1 and CDR2 (germline): LNHDA, SQIVND (reference sequence). This CDR3 is 14 amino acids long.